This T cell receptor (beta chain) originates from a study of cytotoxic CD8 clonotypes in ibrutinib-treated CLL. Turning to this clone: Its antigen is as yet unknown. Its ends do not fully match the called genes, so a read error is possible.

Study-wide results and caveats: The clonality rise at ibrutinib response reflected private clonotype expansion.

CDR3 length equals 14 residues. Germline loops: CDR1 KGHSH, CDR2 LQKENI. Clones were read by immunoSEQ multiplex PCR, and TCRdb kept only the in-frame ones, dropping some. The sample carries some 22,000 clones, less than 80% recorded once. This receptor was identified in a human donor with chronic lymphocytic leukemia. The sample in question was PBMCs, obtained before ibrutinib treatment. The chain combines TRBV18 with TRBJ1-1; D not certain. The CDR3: CASSFQEMNAEAFF. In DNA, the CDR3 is TGTGCCAGCTCATTCCAGGAGATGAACGCTGAAGCTTTCTTT.